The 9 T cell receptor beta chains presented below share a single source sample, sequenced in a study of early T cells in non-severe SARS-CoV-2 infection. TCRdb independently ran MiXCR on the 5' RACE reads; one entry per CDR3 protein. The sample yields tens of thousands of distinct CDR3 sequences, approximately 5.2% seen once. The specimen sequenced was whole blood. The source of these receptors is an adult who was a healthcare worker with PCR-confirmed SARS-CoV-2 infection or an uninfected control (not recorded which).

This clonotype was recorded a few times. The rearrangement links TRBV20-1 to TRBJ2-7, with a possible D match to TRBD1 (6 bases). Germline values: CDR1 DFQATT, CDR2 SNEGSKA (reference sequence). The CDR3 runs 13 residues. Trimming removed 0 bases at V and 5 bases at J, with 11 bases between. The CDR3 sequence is CSARERTVNEQYF. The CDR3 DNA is TGCAGTGCTAGAGAAAGGACAGTAAACGAGCAGTACTTC.

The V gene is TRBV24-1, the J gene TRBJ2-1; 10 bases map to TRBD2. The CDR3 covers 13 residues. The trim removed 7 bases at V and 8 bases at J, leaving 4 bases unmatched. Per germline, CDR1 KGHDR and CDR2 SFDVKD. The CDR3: CATRASGSDEQFF. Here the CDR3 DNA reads TGTGCCACCAGGGCTAGCGGGAGTGATGAGCAGTTCTTC.

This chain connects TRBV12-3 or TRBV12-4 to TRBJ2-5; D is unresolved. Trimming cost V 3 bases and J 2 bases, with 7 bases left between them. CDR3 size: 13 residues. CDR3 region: CASSFLGQETQYF. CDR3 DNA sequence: TGTGCCAGCAGTTTTCTAGGACAAGAGACCCAGTACTTC.

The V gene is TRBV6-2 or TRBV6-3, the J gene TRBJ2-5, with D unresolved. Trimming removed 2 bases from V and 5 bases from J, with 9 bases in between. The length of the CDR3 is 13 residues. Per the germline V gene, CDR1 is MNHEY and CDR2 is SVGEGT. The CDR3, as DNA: TGTGCCAGCAGTTACATGGTGGAGGAGACCCAGTACTTC. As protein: CASSYMVEETQYF.

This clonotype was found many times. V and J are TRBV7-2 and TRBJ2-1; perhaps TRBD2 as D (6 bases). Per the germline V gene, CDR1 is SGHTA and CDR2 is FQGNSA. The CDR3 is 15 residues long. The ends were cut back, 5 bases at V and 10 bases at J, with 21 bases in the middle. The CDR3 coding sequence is TGTGCCAGCAGCCAACACCGGGACTTCGTCGTAGAGCAGTTCTTC. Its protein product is CASSQHRDFVVEQFF. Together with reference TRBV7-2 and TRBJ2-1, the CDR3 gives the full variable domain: GAGVSQSPSNKVTEKGKDVELRCDPISGHTALYWYRQSLGQGLEFLIYFQGNSAPDKSGLPSDRFSAERTGGSVSTLTIQRTQQEDSAVYLCASSQHRDFVVEQFFGPGTRLTVL.

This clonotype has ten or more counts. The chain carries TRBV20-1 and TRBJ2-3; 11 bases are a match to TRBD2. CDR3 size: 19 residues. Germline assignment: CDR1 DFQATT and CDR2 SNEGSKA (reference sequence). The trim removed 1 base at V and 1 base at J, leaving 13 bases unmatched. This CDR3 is CSARGMIAGGPPRTDTQYF. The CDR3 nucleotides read TGCAGTGCTAGAGGGATGATAGCGGGAGGGCCGCCACGCACAGATACGCAGTATTTT.

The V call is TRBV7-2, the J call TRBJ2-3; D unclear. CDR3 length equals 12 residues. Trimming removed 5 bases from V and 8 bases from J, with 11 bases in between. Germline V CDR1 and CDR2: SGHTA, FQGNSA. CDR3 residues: CASSASVSTQYF. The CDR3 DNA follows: TGTGCCAGCAGCGCCAGCGTGAGTACGCAGTATTTT. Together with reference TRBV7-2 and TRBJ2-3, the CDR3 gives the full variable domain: GAGVSQSPSNKVTEKGKDVELRCDPISGHTALYWYRQSLGQGLEFLIYFQGNSAPDKSGLPSDRFSAERTGGSVSTLTIQRTQQEDSAVYLCASSASVSTQYFGPGTRLTVL.

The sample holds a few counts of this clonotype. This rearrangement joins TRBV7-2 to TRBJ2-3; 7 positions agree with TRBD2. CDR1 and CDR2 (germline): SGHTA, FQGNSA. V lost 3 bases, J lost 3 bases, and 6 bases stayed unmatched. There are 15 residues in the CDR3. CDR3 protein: CASSLTSTGTDTQYF. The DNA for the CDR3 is TGTGCCAGCAGCTTGACTAGCACCGGAACAGATACGCAGTATTTT.

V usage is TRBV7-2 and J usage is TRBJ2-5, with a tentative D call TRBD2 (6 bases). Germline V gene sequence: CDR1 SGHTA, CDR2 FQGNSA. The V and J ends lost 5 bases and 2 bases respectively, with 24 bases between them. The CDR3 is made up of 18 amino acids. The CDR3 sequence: CASSQTGGLLKGQETQYF. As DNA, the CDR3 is TGTGCCAGCAGCCAGACCGGGGGACTGCTAAAGGGACAAGAGACCCAGTACTTC.